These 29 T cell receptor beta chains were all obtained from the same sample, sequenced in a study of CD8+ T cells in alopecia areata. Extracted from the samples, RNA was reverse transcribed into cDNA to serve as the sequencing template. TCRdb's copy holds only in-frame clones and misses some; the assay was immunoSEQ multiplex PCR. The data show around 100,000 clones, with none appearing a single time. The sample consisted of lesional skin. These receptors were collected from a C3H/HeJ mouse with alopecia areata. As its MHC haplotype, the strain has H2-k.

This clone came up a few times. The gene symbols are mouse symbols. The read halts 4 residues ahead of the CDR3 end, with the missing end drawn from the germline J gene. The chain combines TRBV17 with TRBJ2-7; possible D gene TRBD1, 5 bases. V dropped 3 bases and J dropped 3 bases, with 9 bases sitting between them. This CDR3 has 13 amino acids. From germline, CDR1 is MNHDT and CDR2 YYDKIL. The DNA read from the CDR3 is TGTGCTAGCAGTAGTGCGGACAACTAT. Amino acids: CASSSADNY. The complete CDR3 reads CASSSADNYEQYF.

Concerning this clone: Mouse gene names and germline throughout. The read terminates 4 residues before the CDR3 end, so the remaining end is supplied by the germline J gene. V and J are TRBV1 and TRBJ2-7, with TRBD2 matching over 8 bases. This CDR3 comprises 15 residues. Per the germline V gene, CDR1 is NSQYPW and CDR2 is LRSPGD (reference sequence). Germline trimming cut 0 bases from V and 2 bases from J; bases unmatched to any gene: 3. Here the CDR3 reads CTCSADWGEPYEQYF. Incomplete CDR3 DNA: TGCACCTGCAGTGCAGACTGGGGGGAGCCCTAT.

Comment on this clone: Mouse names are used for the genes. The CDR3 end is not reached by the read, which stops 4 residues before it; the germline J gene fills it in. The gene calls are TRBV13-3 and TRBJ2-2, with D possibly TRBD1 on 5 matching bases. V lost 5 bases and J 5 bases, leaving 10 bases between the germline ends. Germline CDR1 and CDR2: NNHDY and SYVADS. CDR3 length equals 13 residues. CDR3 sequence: CASRYTGTGQLYF. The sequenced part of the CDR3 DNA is TGTGCCAGCAGATACACAGGAACCGGG.

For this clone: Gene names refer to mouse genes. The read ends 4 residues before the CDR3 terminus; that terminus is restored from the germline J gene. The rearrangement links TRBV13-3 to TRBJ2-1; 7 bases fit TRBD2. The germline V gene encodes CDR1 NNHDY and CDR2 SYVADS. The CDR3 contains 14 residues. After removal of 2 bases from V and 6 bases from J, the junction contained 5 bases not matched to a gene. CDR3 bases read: TGTGCCAGCAGTGAACGGGGGGGTGTTGCT. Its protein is CASSERGGVA. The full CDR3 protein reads CASSERGGVAEQFF.

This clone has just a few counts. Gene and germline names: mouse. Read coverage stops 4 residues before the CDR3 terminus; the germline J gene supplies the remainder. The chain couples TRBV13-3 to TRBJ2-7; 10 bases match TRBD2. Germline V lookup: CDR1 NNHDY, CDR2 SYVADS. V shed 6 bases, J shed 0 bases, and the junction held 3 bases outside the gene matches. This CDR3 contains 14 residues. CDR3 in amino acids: CASTGGASSYEQYF. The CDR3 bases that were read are TGTGCCAGCACTGGGGGGGCTAGCTCCTAT.

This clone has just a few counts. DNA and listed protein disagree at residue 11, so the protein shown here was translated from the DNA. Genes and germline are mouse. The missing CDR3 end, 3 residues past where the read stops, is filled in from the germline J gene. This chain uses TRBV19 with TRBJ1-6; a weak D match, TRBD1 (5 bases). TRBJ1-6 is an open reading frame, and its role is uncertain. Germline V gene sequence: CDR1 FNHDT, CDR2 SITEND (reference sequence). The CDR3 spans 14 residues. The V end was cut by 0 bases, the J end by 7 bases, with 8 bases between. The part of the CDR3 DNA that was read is TGTGCCAGCAGTATAGGGGGGGAAAATTCGCCC. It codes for CASSIGGENSP. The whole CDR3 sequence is CASSIGGENSPLYF.

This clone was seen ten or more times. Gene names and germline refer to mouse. This chain's CDR3 is CASSPDRGDEQYF. The sequenced part of the CDR3 DNA is TGTGCCAGCAGTCCTGACAGGGGGGAT. This chain joins TRBV13-3 and TRBJ2-7; 9 nucleotides agree with TRBD1. The CDR3 end lies 4 residues beyond the end of the read and is filled in from the germline J gene. CDR1 NNHDY and CDR2 SYVADS come from the germline V gene. CDR3 size: 13 residues.

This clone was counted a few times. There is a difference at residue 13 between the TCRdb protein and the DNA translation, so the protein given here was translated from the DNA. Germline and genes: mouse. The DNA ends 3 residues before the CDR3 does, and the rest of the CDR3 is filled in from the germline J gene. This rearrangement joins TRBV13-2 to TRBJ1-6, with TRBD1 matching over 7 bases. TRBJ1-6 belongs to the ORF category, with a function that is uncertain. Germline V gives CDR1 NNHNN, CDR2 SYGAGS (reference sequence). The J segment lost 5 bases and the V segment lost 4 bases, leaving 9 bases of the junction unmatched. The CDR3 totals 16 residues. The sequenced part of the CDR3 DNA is TGTGCCAGCGGTCCGTCTCCGGGACAGAATAATTCGCCC. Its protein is CASGPSPGQNNSP. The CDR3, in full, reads CASGPSPGQNNSPLYF.

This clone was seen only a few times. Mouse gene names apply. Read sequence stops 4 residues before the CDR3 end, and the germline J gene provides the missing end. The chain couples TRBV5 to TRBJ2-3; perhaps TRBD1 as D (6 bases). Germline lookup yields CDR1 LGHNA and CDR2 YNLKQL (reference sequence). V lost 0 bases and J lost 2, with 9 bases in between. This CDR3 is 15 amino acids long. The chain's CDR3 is CASSQEGGDAETLYF. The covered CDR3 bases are TGTGCCAGCAGCCAAGAAGGGGGAGATGCAGAA.

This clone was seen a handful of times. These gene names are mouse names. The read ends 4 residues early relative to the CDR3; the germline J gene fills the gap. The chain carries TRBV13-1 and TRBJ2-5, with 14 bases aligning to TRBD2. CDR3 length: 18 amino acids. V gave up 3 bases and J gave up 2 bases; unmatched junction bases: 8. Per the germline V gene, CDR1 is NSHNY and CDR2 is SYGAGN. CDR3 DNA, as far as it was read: TGTGCCAGCAGTGCCCGGGACTGGGGGGGCAGGGGCCAAGAC. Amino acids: CASSARDWGGRGQD. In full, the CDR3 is CASSARDWGGRGQDTQYF.

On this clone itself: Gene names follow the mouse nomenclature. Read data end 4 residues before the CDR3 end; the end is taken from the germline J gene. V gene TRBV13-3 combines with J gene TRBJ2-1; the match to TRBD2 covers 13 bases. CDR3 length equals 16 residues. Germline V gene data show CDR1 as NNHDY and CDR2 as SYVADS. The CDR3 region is CASSDGLGGREAEQFF. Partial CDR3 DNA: TGTGCCAGCAGTGACGGACTGGGGGGGCGCGAAGCT.

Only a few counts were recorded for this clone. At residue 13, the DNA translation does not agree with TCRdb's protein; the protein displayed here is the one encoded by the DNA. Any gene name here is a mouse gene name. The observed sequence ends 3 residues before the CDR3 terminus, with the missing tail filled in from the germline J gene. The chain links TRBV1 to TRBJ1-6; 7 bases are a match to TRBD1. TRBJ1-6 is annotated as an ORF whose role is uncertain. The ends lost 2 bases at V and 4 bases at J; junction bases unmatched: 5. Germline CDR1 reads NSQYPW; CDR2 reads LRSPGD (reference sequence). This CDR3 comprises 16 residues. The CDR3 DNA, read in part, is TGCACCTGCAGTGCAAAGGGACAGAAATATAATTCGCCC. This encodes CTCSAKGQKYNSP. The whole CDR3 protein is CTCSAKGQKYNSPLYF.

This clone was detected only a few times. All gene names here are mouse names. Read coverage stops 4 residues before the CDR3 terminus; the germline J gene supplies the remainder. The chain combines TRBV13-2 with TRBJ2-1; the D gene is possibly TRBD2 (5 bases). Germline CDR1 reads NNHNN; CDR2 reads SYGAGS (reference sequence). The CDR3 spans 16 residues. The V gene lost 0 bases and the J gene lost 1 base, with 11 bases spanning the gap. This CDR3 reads CASGDASWENYAEQFF. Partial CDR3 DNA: TGTGCCAGCGGTGATGCGAGCTGGGAGAACTATGCT.

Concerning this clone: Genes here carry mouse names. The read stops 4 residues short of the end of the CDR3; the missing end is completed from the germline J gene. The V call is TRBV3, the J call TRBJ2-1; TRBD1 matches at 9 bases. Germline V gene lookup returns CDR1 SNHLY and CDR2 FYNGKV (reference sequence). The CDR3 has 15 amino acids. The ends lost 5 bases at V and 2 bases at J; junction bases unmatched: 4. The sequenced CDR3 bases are TGTGCCAGCAGCCCGACAGGGGGGGACTATGCT. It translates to CASSPTGGDYA. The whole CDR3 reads CASSPTGGDYAEQFF.

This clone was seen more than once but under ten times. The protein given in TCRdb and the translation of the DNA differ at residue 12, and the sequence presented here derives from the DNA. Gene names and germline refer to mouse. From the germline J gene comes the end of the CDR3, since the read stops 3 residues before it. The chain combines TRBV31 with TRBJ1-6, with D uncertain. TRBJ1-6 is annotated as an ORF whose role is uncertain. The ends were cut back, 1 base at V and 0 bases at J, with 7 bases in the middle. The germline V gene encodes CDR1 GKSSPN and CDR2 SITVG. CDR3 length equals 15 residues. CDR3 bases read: TGTGCCTGGAGTCCCAGGAATTCCTATAATTCGCCC. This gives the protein CAWSPRNSYNSP. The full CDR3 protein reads CAWSPRNSYNSPLYF.

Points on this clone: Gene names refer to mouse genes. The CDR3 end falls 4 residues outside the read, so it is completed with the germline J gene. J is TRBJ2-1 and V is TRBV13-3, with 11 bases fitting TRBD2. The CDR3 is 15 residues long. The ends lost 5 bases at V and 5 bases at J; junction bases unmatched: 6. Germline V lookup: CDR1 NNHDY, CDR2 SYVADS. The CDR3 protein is CASRGLGGGNAEQFF. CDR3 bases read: TGTGCCAGCAGAGGACTGGGGGGAGGAAATGCT.

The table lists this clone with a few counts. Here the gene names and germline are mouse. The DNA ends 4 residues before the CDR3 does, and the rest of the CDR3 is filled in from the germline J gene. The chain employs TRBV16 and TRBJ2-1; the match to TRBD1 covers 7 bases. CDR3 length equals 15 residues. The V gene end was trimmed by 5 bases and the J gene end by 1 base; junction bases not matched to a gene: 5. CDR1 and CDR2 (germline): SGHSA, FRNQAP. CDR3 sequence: CASSPGTANYAEQFF. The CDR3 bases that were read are TGTGCAAGCAGCCCCGGGACAGCGAACTATGCT.

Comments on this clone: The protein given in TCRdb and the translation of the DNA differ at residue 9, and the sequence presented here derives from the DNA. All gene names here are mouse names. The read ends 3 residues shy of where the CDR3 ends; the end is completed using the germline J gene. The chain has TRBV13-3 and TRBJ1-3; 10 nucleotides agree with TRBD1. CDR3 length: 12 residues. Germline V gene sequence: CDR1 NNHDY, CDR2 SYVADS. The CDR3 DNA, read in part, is TGTGCCAGCAGGACAGGGGGCGGTACG. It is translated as CASRTGGGT. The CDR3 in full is CASRTGGGTLYF.

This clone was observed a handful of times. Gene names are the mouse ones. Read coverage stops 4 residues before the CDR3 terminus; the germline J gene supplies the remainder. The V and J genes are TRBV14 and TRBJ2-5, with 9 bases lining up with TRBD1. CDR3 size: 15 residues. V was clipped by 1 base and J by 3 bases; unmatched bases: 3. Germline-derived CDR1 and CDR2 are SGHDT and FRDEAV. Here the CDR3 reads CASSFPGQGQDTQYF. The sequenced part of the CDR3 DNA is TGTGCCAGCAGTTTCCCGGGACAGGGACAAGAC. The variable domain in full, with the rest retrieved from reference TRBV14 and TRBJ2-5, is EAGVTQSPRYAVLQEGQAVSFWCDPISGHDTLYWYQQPRDQGPQLLVYFRDEAVIDNSQLPSDRFSAVRPKGTNSTLKIQSAKQGDTATYLCASSFPGQGQDTQYFGPGTRLLVL.

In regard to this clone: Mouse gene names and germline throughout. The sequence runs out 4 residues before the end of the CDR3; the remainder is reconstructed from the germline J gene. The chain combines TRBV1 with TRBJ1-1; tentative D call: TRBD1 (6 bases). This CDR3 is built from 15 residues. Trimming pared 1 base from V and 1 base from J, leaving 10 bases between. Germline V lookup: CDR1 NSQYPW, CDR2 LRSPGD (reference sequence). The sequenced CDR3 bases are TGCACCTGCAGTGCAGTTCACAGGGAAAACACA. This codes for CTCSAVHRENT. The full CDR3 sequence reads CTCSAVHRENTEVFF.

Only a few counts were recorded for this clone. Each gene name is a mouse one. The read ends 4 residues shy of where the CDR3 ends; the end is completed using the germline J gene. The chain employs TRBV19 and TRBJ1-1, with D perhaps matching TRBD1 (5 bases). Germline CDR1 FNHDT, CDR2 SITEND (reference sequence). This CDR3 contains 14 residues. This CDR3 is CASSIWGEEAEVFF. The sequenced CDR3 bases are TGTGCCAGCAGTATCTGGGGGGAGGAGGCA.

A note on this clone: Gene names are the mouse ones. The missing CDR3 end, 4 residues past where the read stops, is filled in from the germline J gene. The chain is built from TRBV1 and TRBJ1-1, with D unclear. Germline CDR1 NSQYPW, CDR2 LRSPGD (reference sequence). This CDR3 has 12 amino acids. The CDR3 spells CTCSPDKTEVFF. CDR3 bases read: TGCACCTGCAGCCCTGACAAAACA.

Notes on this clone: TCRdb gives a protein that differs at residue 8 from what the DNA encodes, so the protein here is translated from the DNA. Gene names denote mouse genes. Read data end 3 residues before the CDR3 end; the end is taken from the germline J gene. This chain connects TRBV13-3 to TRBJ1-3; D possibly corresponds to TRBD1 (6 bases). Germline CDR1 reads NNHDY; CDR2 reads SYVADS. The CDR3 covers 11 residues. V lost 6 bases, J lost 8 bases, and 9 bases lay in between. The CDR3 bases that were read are TGTGCCAGCACTAACAGGGATACG. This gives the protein CASTNRDT. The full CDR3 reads CASTNRDTLYF.

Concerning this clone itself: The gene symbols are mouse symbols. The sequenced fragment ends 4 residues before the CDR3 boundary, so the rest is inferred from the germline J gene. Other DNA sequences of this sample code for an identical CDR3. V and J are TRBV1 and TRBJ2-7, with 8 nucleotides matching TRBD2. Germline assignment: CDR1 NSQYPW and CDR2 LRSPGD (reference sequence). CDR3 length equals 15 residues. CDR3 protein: CTCSAEGGARDEQYF. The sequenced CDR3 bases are TGCACCTGCAGTGCAGAAGGGGGGGCGCGTGAT. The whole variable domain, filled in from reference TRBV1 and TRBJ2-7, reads VTLLEQNPRWRLVPRGQAVNLRCILKNSQYPWMSWYQQDLQKQLQWLFTLRSPGDKEVKSLPGADYLATRVTDTELRLQVANMSQGRTLYCTCSAEGGARDEQYFGPGTRLTVL.

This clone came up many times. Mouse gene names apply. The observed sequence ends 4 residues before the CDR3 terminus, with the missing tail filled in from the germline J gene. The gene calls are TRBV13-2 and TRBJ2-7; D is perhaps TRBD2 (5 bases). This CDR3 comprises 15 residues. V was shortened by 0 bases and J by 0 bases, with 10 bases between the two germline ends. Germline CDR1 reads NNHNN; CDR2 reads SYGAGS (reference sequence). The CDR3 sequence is CASGDAAGSSYEQYF. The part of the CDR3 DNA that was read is TGTGCCAGCGGTGATGCGGCTGGGAGCTCCTAT.

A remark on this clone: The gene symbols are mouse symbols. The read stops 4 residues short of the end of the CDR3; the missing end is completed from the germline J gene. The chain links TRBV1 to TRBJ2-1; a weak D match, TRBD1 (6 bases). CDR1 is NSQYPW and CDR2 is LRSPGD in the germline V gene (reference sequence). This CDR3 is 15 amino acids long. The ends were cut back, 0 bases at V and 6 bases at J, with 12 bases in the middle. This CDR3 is CTCSADTGSSAEQFF. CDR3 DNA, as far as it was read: TGCACCTGCAGTGCAGATACAGGGAGTAGTGCT.

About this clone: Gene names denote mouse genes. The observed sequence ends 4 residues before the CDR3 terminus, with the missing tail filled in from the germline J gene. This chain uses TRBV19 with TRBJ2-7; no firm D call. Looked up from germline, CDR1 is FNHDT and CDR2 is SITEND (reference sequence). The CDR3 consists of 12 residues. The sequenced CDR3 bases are TGTGCCAGCAGCATTCTGGAATAT. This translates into CASSILEY. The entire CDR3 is CASSILEYEQYF.

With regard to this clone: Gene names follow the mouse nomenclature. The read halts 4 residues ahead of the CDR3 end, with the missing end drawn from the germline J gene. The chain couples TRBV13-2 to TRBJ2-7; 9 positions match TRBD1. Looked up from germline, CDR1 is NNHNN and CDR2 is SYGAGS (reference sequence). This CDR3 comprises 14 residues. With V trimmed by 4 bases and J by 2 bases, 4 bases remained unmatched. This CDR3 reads CASGPGQGTYEQYF. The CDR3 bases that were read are TGTGCCAGCGGTCCTGGACAGGGGACCTAT.

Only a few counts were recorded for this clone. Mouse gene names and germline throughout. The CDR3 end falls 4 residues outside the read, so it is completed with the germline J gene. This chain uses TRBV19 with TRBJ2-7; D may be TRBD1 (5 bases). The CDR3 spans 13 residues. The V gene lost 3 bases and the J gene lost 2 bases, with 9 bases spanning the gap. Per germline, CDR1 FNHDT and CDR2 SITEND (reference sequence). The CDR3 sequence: CASSNRGTYEQYF. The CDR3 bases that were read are TGTGCCAGCAGTAATAGGGGAACCTAT.